These T cell receptor beta chains were read from a single sample in a study of lymphopenia after photon versus proton radiotherapy. Some clones are missing from TCRdb's copy, which holds only in-frame ones; the method was immunoSEQ multiplex PCR. This sample has roughly 63,000 clones, with about 81% found just once. The input for sequencing was peripheral blood, taken from a patient treated with proton-based radiotherapy. The receptors stem from a man between 60 and 70 years old with pancreatic cancer. The CDR3 runs from the conserved cysteine through the conserved F or W. A D gene is named only where the DNA matches it firmly. Clone sizes are given selectively: once, few, many, or a class where the clone is expanded.

cdr3_aa cdr3_nt v_call clone_size d_call j_call
CASSPGLASYNEQFF TGCGCCAGCAGCCCAGGACTAGCATCCTACAATGAGCAGTTCTTC TRBV4-3 NA TRBD2 TRBJ2-1
CASSLGSRDRGKEQYF TGCGCCAGCAGCTTAGGATCAAGGGACAGGGGTAAAGAGCAGTACTTC TRBV5-1 NA TRBD1 TRBJ2-7
CASSPSGRPTDTQYF TGTGCCAGCAGTCCGAGCGGGAGGCCCACAGATACGCAGTATTTT TRBV9 once TRBD2 TRBJ2-3
CASTSYGEAPYNEQFF TGTGCCAGCACCTCTTACGGGGAAGCCCCCTACAATGAGCAGTTCTTC TRBV28 NA NA TRBJ2-1
CAASASGPQYHEQFF TGTGCCGCGTCGGCTAGCGGACCTCAGTATCATGAGCAGTTCTTC TRBV28 NA TRBD2 TRBJ2-1
CASSLRQGGPEKLFF TGTGCCAGCAGCTTACGACAGGGTGGACCCGAAAAACTGTTTTTT TRBV7-9 NA TRBD1 TRBJ1-4
CASRREGPEGANVLTF TGCGCCAGTCGGCGGGAGGGCCCCGAAGGGGCCAACGTCCTGACTTTC TRBV5-1 NA TRBD2 TRBJ2-6
CAWSVTDKQPQHF TGTGCCTGGAGTGTAACCGACAAGCAGCCCCAGCATTTT TRBV30 NA NA TRBJ1-5
CASSFLGAGDDQYF TGTGCCAGCAGCTTCTTAGGAGCGGGAGACGACCAGTACTTC TRBV5-4 NA TRBD2 TRBJ2-5
CASSQKQGGTEAFF TGCGCCAGCAGCCAAAAACAGGGGGGTACTGAAGCTTTCTTT TRBV4-3 NA TRBD1 TRBJ1-1
CASSLSLLGTSGRETQYF TGTGCCAGCAGTTTATCCCTACTCGGGACTAGCGGGAGGGAGACCCAGTACTTC TRBV28 NA TRBD2 TRBJ2-5
CTITRNAVVGHNEQFF TGTACCATCACCAGAAACGCTGTAGTAGGTCACAATGAGCAGTTCTTC TRBV10-3 NA NA TRBJ2-1
CASRATASGNTIYF TGTGCCAGCAGGGCGACAGCCTCTGGAAACACCATATATTTT TRBV7-8 NA NA TRBJ1-3
CASSVDVGANTGELFF TGTGCCAGCAGCGTAGACGTTGGAGCGAACACCGGGGAGCTGTTTTTT TRBV9 once NA TRBJ2-2
CASKVGGVVNTEAFF TGTGCCAGCAAAGTGGGGGGGGTGGTGAACACTGAAGCTTTCTTT TRBV28 NA NA TRBJ1-1
CASSAGTGVGANVLTF TGTGCCAGCAGTGCCGGGACAGGGGTTGGGGCCAACGTCCTGACTTTC TRBV2 NA TRBD1 TRBJ2-6
CSVLPFQSGLNTMDEQYF TGCAGCGTTCTCCCCTTTCAAAGCGGGCTGAATACCATGGACGAGCAGTACTTC TRBV29-1 once NA TRBJ2-7
CASSPAQEAFF TGTGCCAGCTCACCTGCTCAAGAAGCTTTCTTT TRBV18 NA NA TRBJ1-1
CAIRSSGHYEQYF TGTGCCATCAGGTCTAGCGGCCACTACGAGCAGTACTTC TRBV10-3 NA TRBD2 TRBJ2-7
CASSLGLAEETQYF TGTGCCAGCAGCCTGGGACTAGCGGAGGAGACCCAGTACTTC TRBV7-9 NA TRBD2 TRBJ2-5
CAIRPGTQSSYNEQFF TGTGCCATCAGGCCCGGGACACAGAGCTCCTACAATGAGCAGTTCTTC TRBV10-3 NA NA TRBJ2-1
CASSQDWRTYGYTF TGCGCCAGCAGCCAAGATTGGAGGACCTATGGCTACACCTTC TRBV4-3 NA NA TRBJ1-2
CAWSPALVDGDEQYF TGTGCCTGGAGTCCAGCCCTTGTGGACGGCGACGAGCAGTACTTC TRBV30 NA NA TRBJ2-7
CASSYTEAFF TGTGCCAGCAGTTACACTGAAGCTTTCTTT TRBV6-6 NA NA TRBJ1-1
CASSADRQGRDYGYTF TGTGCCAGCAGCGCGGATCGACAGGGGCGGGACTATGGCTACACCTTC TRBV9 NA TRBD1 TRBJ1-2
CASSLWTDTQYF TGTGCCAGCAGTTTATGGACAGATACGCAGTATTTT TRBV28 NA NA TRBJ2-3
CASSLWREGLNTQYF TGTGCCAGCAGTTTATGGCGGGAGGGCCTAAATACGCAGTATTTT TRBV27 once TRBD2 TRBJ2-3
CAISESPRGTGYNEQFF TGTGCCATCAGTGAGTCACCCCGGGGTACGGGGTACAATGAGCAGTTCTTC TRBV10-3 NA NA TRBJ2-1